Listed below are T cell receptor beta chains from one sample, sequenced in a study of T cells in Graves' hyperthyroidism and ophthalmopathy. From the multiplex PCR reads, TCRdb called clonotypes with MiXCR, one entry per CDR3 protein. The sample contains over 300,000 distinct CDR3 sequences, about an eighth of which appear only once. Input material: blood. These TCRs come from a woman in her 40s with Graves' ophthalmopathy. Both conserved end residues are part of each CDR3. A D gene is named only where the DNA matches it firmly. Size tells how often a clone was seen (once, few, many) or the class of an expanded clone, and some rows leave it out.

TGTGCCAGCAGTTTCGGAGTAGCTGTGCAGTACTTC | CASSFGVAVQYF | TRBJ2-7 | NA | TRBV12-3/TRBV12-4 | many
TGCAGTGCTAGTTCGAGGGGCCCGGGACAAGAGACCCAGTACTTC | CSASSRGPGQETQYF | TRBJ2-5 | NA | TRBV20-1 | many
TGTGCCAGCAGTTTATGCAGGTGTCAGGGAGGCGACGAGCAGTACTTC | CASSLCRCQGGDEQYF | TRBJ2-7 | NA | TRBV28 | NA
TGTGCCAGCACCGAATTATTTCAGGTGGCCGATCAGCCCCAGCATTTT | CASTELFQVADQPQHF | TRBJ1-5 | NA | TRBV27 | many
TGTGCCATCTCATCGGACAGCTACGAGCAGTACTTC | CAISSDSYEQYF | TRBJ2-7 | NA | TRBV10-3 | many
TGTGCCAGCAGTTACAGGTCTAATTCACCCCTCCACTTT | CASSYRSNSPLHF | TRBJ1-6 | NA | TRBV28 | many
TGTGCCAGCAGCCAGCTCGCGGGACTAGCGGGAGGGGATCACAATGAGCAGTTCTTC | CASSQLAGLAGGDHNEQFF | TRBJ2-1 | TRBD2 | TRBV14 | many
TGTGCCAGCAGCCAAGCAATGGGGGGGACGTACTTC | CASSQAMGGTYF | TRBJ2-5 | TRBD2 | TRBV14 | many
TGTGCCAGCAGTTTATTGGGGGTATATAGCAATCAGCCCCAGCATTTT | CASSLLGVYSNQPQHF | TRBJ1-5 | NA | TRBV12-3/TRBV12-4 | many
TGTGCCAGCAGTTTACAGGGCTACGAGCAGTACTTC | CASSLQGYEQYF | TRBJ2-7 | NA | TRBV7-9 | many
TGTGCCAGCAGCTCCGACGGGTATGGCTACACCTTC | CASSSDGYGYTF | TRBJ1-2 | NA | TRBV6-1 | NA